Listed below are T cell receptor beta chains from one sample, sequenced in a study of shared T cell receptors in the human thymus. Assay: immunoSEQ multiplex PCR; the TCRdb copy retains only in-frame clones and omits some. The table has 600,000 or so clones, more than 70% seen once; the top ten hold over 0.008%. In addition, the sample was reused for a study of human thymus T cells.

The sequencing input was thymocytes. The receptors shown here come from a boy less than two years old with a congenital heart defect. CDR3s include the opening cysteine and the closing phenylalanine or tryptophan. Fields, in order: D gene, V gene, clone size, J gene, CDR3 protein, CDR3 DNA. The D gene is left open where the match is weak. The listing skips clone size in some rows; elsewhere it reads once, few, many or a size class.

.	TRBV6-5	.	TRBJ2-7	CASSRGRDYEQYF	TGTGCCAGCAGCCGGGGTAGGGACTACGAGCAGTACTTC
TRBD1	TRBV30	.	TRBJ1-1	CAWSHRDSRDREAFF	TGTGCCTGGAGTCACCGGGACAGCCGAGACCGTGAAGCTTTCTTT
TRBD2	TRBV27	.	TRBJ2-1	CASSLYVPILAGSYNEQFF	TGTGCCAGCAGTTTATACGTTCCCATACTAGCGGGGTCCTACAATGAGCAGTTCTTC
TRBD2	TRBV19	.	TRBJ2-3	CASSWTSGITDTQYF	TGTGCCAGTAGTTGGACTAGCGGTATCACAGATACGCAGTATTTT
.	TRBV2	.	TRBJ1-2	CASSTSPLNYGYTF	TGTGCCAGCAGTACATCACCTCTTAACTATGGCTACACCTTC
.	TRBV28	.	TRBJ1-1	CASSFSDRNTEAFF	TGTGCCAGCAGTTTCTCGGACAGGAACACTGAAGCTTTCTTT
TRBD1	TRBV5-1	.	TRBJ2-5	CASSPDRVPTQETQYF	TGCGCCAGCAGCCCAGACAGGGTTCCAACCCAAGAGACCCAGTACTTC
TRBD2	TRBV6-6	.	TRBJ2-7	CASSYGTSGGAEQYF	TGTGCCAGCAGTTACGGGACTAGCGGGGGGGCCGAGCAGTACTTC
.	TRBV4-1	.	TRBJ1-5	CASSPNSSVSNQPQHF	TGCGCCAGCAGCCCTAACTCCTCTGTTAGCAATCAGCCCCAGCATTTT
TRBD2	TRBV29-1	.	TRBJ2-3	CSVQGSGRTDTQYF	TGCAGCGTTCAGGGTAGCGGGAGAACAGATACGCAGTATTTT
TRBD2	TRBV7-6	.	TRBJ2-7	CASSLELGTSGKSYEQYF	TGTGCCAGCAGCTTGGAACTCGGGACTAGCGGGAAATCCTACGAGCAGTACTTC
.	TRBV4-3	.	TRBJ2-1	CASSQDRPTRGNEQFF	TGCGCCAGCAGCCAAGATAGGCCAACCCGGGGCAATGAGCAGTTCTTC
.	TRBV4-3	.	TRBJ2-3	CASSQDLAKSTDTQYF	TGCGCCAGCAGCCAAGATCTAGCGAAAAGCACAGATACGCAGTATTTT
TRBD2	TRBV10-2	.	TRBJ2-7	CASSEAGDCYEQYF	TGCGCCAGCAGTGAGGCGGGAGATTGCTACGAGCAGTACTTC
TRBD2	TRBV6-1	once	TRBJ2-1	CASSELATSEEHLNNEQFF	TGTGCCAGCAGTGAATTGGCGACTAGCGAAGAGCACCTCAACAATGAGCAGTTCTTC
TRBD1	TRBV28	.	TRBJ1-2	CASSSDLLAGTGSNYGYTF	TGTGCCAGCAGTAGCGACCTCCTAGCCGGGACAGGTTCTAACTATGGCTACACCTTC
TRBD2	TRBV10-3	few	TRBJ2-3	CAISPTSGGAGGQSDTQYF	TGTGCCATCAGTCCGACTAGCGGGGGGGCCGGGGGACAATCAGATACGCAGTATTTT
.	TRBV21-1	.	TRBJ1-2	CASSTTGERGYTF	TGTGCCAGCAGCACTACAGGGGAGAGAGGCTACACCTTC
.	TRBV4-3	.	TRBJ2-7	CASSQDGLSSSYEQYF	TGCGCCAGCAGCCAAGATGGGCTTTCGAGCTCCTACGAGCAGTACTTC
TRBD1	TRBV5-1	.	TRBJ2-2	CASSLSGQGPGELFF	TGCGCCAGCAGCTTGTCGGGACAGGGTCCGGGGGAGCTGTTTTTT
.	TRBV28	.	TRBJ2-1	CASSPLRVSAYNEQFF	TGTGCCAGCAGCCCCCTACGGGTGAGTGCCTACAATGAGCAGTTCTTC
.	TRBV6-5	.	TRBJ2-2	CATIKTSGELFF	TGTGCCACTATAAAAACGAGCGGGGAGCTGTTTTTT
TRBD1	TRBV27	.	TRBJ1-2	CASSSVGQGIYGYTF	TGTGCCAGCAGTTCGGTGGGACAGGGGATCTATGGCTACACCTTC
.	TRBV2	.	TRBJ2-5	CASSGPPPGVETQYF	TGTGCCAGCAGCGGCCCCCCCCCGGGTGTCGAGACCCAGTACTTC
TRBD1	TRBV19	few	TRBJ1-1	CASAGGLSPPAEAFF	TGTGCCAGCGCAGGGGGACTTTCTCCTCCCGCTGAAGCTTTCTTT
TRBD1	TRBV13	.	TRBJ2-7	CASSSAVYGTGYEQYF	TGTGCCAGCAGCTCGGCCGTTTACGGGACAGGGTACGAGCAGTACTTC
.	TRBV28	.	TRBJ1-5	CASSLSDQPQHF	TGTGCCAGCAGTTTATCAGATCAGCCCCAGCATTTT
.	TRBV5-6	.	TRBJ2-5	CASSGREDGEETQYF	TGTGCCAGCAGCGGACGGGAAGATGGAGAAGAGACCCAGTACTTC
TRBD2	TRBV6-1	once	TRBJ2-7	CASSEGLAVYEQYF	TGTGCCAGCAGTGAGGGACTAGCGGTGTACGAGCAGTACTTC
TRBD1	TRBV27	.	TRBJ2-7	CASSTGQGASYEQYF	TGTGCCAGCAGTACGGGACAGGGGGCCTCCTACGAGCAGTACTTC
.	TRBV2	.	TRBJ1-2	CASSEALRDNNGYTF	TGTGCCAGCAGTGAAGCGCTCCGAGACAATAATGGCTACACCTTC
TRBD1	TRBV7-9	.	TRBJ1-2	CASSQGQTNYGYTF	TGTGCCAGCAGCCAGGGACAGACTAACTATGGCTACACCTTC
.	TRBV4-1	.	TRBJ1-4	CASSRRRNEKLFF	TGCGCCAGCAGCCGAAGGAGGAATGAAAAACTGTTTTTT
TRBD1	TRBV29-1	.	TRBJ2-2	CSVVVQGMAGELFF	TGCAGCGTTGTAGTACAGGGGATGGCCGGGGAGCTGTTTTTT
.	TRBV4-1	.	TRBJ1-4	CASSQVITTNEKLFF	TGCGCCAGCAGCCAAGTAATTACAACTAATGAAAAACTGTTTTTT
.	TRBV7-8	.	TRBJ2-2	CASSGKTGPGTGELFF	TGTGCCAGCAGCGGGAAAACAGGGCCCGGAACCGGGGAGCTGTTTTTT
TRBD2	TRBV4-1	few	TRBJ2-7	CASSLSGGYEQYF	TGCGCCAGCAGCCTGAGCGGGGGTTACGAGCAGTACTTC
.	TRBV14	.	TRBJ2-7	CASSQERDYEQYF	TGTGCCAGCAGCCAAGAACGCGACTACGAGCAGTACTTC
TRBD2	TRBV10-2	.	TRBJ2-7	CASRGASGYEQYF	TGCGCCAGCAGGGGAGCTAGCGGCTACGAGCAGTACTTC
.	TRBV29-1	.	TRBJ1-1	CSVERSGIENTEAFF	TGCAGCGTTGAAAGGAGTGGTATAGAGAACACTGAAGCTTTCTTT
.	TRBV5-8	.	TRBJ1-4	CASSLALWAGEKLFF	TGTGCCAGCAGCTTGGCTCTGTGGGCGGGTGAAAAACTGTTTTTT
.	TRBV5-6	.	TRBJ1-2	CASGNRAGDGYTF	TGTGCCAGCGGCAACCGGGCGGGTGATGGCTACACCTTC
.	TRBV5-4	few	TRBJ2-7	CASRDPGTYEQYF	TGTGCCAGCAGGGACCCGGGAACCTACGAGCAGTACTTC
.	TRBV5-6	once	TRBJ2-3	CASSCRGAVTDTQYF	TGTGCCAGCAGTTGCAGGGGAGCGGTAACAGATACGCAGTATTTT
TRBD1	TRBV4-3	.	TRBJ1-6	CASSQEDRGYSPLHF	TGCGCCAGCAGCCAAGAGGACAGGGGGTATTCACCCCTCCACTTT
TRBD1	TRBV28	.	TRBJ2-7	CASSRAQGEKSEQYF	TGTGCCAGCAGTAGGGCACAGGGGGAAAAAAGCGAGCAGTACTTC
.	TRBV2	.	TRBJ1-1	CASSELTEAFF	TGTGCCAGCAGTGAACTCACTGAAGCTTTCTTT
TRBD2	TRBV7-9	once	TRBJ2-7	CASSLSLAGSYEQYF	TGTGCCAGCAGCTTAAGTCTAGCGGGATCTTACGAGCAGTACTTC
.	TRBV7-6	.	TRBJ2-1	CASSLAPNYNEQFF	TGTGCCAGCAGCTTAGCACCTAACTACAATGAGCAGTTCTTC
.	TRBV14	.	TRBJ2-4	CASSQETTGSRSAKNIQYF	TGTGCCAGCAGCCAAGAAACTACAGGGAGTCGTTCGGCCAAAAACATTCAGTACTTC
.	TRBV29-1	.	TRBJ1-1	CSVEERVTEAFF	TGCAGCGTTGAAGAGAGGGTGACTGAAGCTTTCTTT
.	TRBV5-4	.	TRBJ1-1	CASSLDRDINTEAFF	TGTGCCAGCAGCTTGGACAGGGATATAAACACTGAAGCTTTCTTT
TRBD1	TRBV28	.	TRBJ1-5	CASSLMHRGHVGNQPQHF	TGTGCCAGCAGCCTAATGCACAGGGGGCACGTAGGCAATCAGCCCCAGCATTTT
.	TRBV5-4	.	TRBJ1-2	CASSLVDGGYNGYTF	TGTGCCAGCAGCTTGGTAGATGGGGGGTATAATGGCTACACCTTC
.	TRBV21-1	.	TRBJ2-7	CASSKEAGAGSYEQYF	TGTGCCAGCAGCAAAGAGGCCGGAGCCGGCTCCTACGAGCAGTACTTC